This paragraph reports one TCR beta chain. These data come from a study of CD8+ T cells in alopecia areata. Study as a whole: Treated patients swallowed 5 to 10 mg of oral tofacitinib twice daily. After 6 to 18 months of tofacitinib, follow-up continued 6 months off drug.

TCR sequencing used cDNA made by reverse transcription of extracted RNA. Some clones are missing from TCRdb's copy, which holds only in-frame ones; the method was immunoSEQ multiplex PCR. The sample lists 250,000 or so clones; 67% were seen once. Peripheral blood and lesional scalp punch biopsies came from alopecia areata patients. Separation by sorting yielded CD4+ and CD8+ T cells from PBMCs. The J segment lost 2 bases and the V segment lost 4 bases, leaving 3 bases of the junction unmatched. The CDR3 loop spans 14 amino acids. Looked up from germline, CDR1 is SQVTM and CDR2 is ANQGSEA. The clonotype comes from a human donor with alopecia areata. The sequences come from CD4+ T cells sorted from blood, collected at week 0. V is TRBV29-1 and J is TRBJ2-7, with 12 bases identical to TRBD2. The CDR3 region has the DNA TGCAGCGTTGCGGGACTAGCGGGCACCTACGAGCAGTACTTC. As protein: CSVAGLAGTYEQYF.